Below, 23 T cell receptor beta chains from the same sample are listed, as sequenced in a study of T cells in localized non-small cell lung cancer. The method was immunoSEQ multiplex PCR; TCRdb's version includes in-frame clones alone and lacks a portion of them. This table holds 50,000 to 75,000 clones, approximately 90% found once. The material was peripheral blood, obtained before any cancer treatment. The receptor set was obtained from a man aged 40 to 75 with stage I squamous cell lung carcinoma.

The genes are TRBV19 and TRBJ2-2, with D perhaps TRBD1 or TRBD2 (6 bases each). The V gene lost 6 bases and the J gene lost 3 bases, with 14 bases spanning the gap. Per germline, CDR1 LNHDA and CDR2 SQIVND (reference sequence). The CDR3 is 15 amino acids. CDR3: CASSMGGSDTGELFF. The CDR3 DNA is TGTGCCAGTAGCATGGGGGGCTCTGACACCGGGGAGCTGTTTTTT. The full variable domain, with the rest looked up from reference TRBV19 and TRBJ2-2, is DGGITQSPKYLFRKEGQNVTLSCEQNLNHDAMYWYRQDPGQGLRLIYYSQIVNDFQKGDIAEGYSVSREKKESFPLTVTSAQKNPTAFYLCASSMGGSDTGELFFGEGSRLTVL.

The rearrangement uses TRBV7-9 and TRBJ1-2; D may be TRBD1 (6 bases). V lost 5 bases, J lost 3 bases, and 13 bases lay in between. The CDR3 length is 14 residues. The germline CDR1 and CDR2 sequences are SEHNR and FQNEAQ (reference sequence). This CDR3 is CASSHRVEDYGYTF. The CDR3 bases are TGTGCCAGCAGCCACAGGGTTGAGGACTATGGCTACACCTTC.

The V call is TRBV5-6, the J call TRBJ2-2; 16 bases agree with TRBD2. This CDR3 spans 18 amino acids. V was pared by 3 bases and J by 1 base, with 3 bases of the junction left unmatched. CDR1 and CDR2 (germline): SGHDT, YYEEEE. Written as DNA, the CDR3 is TGTGCCAGCAGCTCGGGACTAGCGGGAGGGAAGAACACCGGGGAGCTGTTTTTT. The encoded protein is CASSSGLAGGKNTGELFF.

The chain has TRBV28 and TRBJ1-3, with D uncertain. Germline CDR1 is MDHEN and CDR2 is SYDVKM. The V end was cut by 1 base, the J end by 0 bases, with 19 bases between. The CDR3 length is 19 residues. The CDR3 sequence is CASSLYSGTTIGSGNTIYF. In nucleotides, the CDR3 is TGTGCCAGCAGTTTATACTCCGGCACCACCATCGGCTCTGGAAACACCATATATTTT. Using reference TRBV28 and TRBJ1-3 for the parts outside the CDR3, the full variable domain is DVKVTQSSRYLVKRTGEKVFLECVQDMDHENMFWYRQDPGLGLRLIYFSYDVKMKEKGDIPEGYSVSREKKERFSLILESASTNQTSMYLCASSLYSGTTIGSGNTIYFGEGSWLTVV.

This chain joins TRBV7-9 and TRBJ2-5, with 7 positions matching TRBD1. In germline, CDR1 is SEHNR, CDR2 FQNEAQ (reference sequence). V lost 3 bases to trimming and J lost 1 base; unmatched junction nucleotides: 5. The CDR3 spans 15 residues. The CDR3 sequence: CASSFQGQLQETQYF. In nucleotides, the CDR3 is TGTGCCAGCAGCTTCCAGGGACAGCTCCAAGAGACCCAGTACTTC.

The sample holds one count of this clone. The V call is TRBV28, the J call TRBJ1-2, with 7 bases fitting TRBD1. Germline V gene lookup returns CDR1 MDHEN and CDR2 SYDVKM. This CDR3 is 14 amino acids long. V shed 7 bases, J shed 2 bases, and the junction held 7 bases outside the gene matches. The DNA of the CDR3 is TGTGCCAGCATCTTCCGGGACAGAAACTATGGCTACACCTTC. Amino acid sequence: CASIFRDRNYGYTF.

This sequence joins TRBV10-3 and TRBJ2-7; TRBD1 matches 8 bases. V lost 11 bases and J lost 3; bases outside the gene matches: 6. Germline lookup yields CDR1 ENHRY and CDR2 SYGVKD. The CDR3 is 12 residues long. CDR3 DNA sequence: TGTGCCTCTAAGGACAGGGACTACGAGCAGTACTTC. This translates into CASKDRDYEQYF.

The genes are TRBV7-2 and TRBJ1-5, with D possibly being TRBD1 (6 bases). Germline CDR1 is SGHTA and CDR2 is FQGNSA. The V gene lost 1 base and the J gene lost 2 bases, with 9 bases spanning the gap. The CDR3 runs 15 residues. CDR3 nucleotide sequence: TGTGCCAGCAGCTTAGGGTGGACAGGCAATCAGCCCCAGCATTTT. Translation: CASSLGWTGNQPQHF.

The chain has TRBV6-4 and TRBJ2-3; TRBD1 agrees at 8 bases. Per germline, CDR1 MRHNA and CDR2 SNTAGT. The CDR3 loop spans 15 amino acids. V gave up 6 bases and J gave up 2 bases; unmatched junction bases: 7. The CDR3 reads CASRDRGYYTDTQYF. In DNA, the CDR3 is TGTGCCAGCAGAGACAGGGGATATTACACAGATACGCAGTATTTT.

This rearrangement joins TRBV7-6 to TRBJ2-6; TRBD1 agrees at 10 bases. The CDR3 sequence is 19 residues long. J was trimmed by 2 bases and V by 5 bases; bases with no gene match: 12. Germline CDR1 and CDR2: SGHVS and FNYEAQ. CDR3 sequence (DNA): TGTGCCAGCAGCCCCGGTAGGGACAGGGGAGTCCCTGGGGCCAACGTCCTGACTTTC. It specifies CASSPGRDRGVPGANVLTF.

V and J are TRBV4-3 and TRBJ1-2; D is unresolved. V lost 0 bases to trimming and J lost 7 bases, with 9 bases between them. The CDR3 loop spans 13 amino acids. Looked up from germline, CDR1 is LGHNA and CDR2 is YSLEER. The CDR3 loop reads CASSQDRLGGYTF. The CDR3 DNA is TGCGCCAGCAGCCAAGATCGGCTGGGTGGCTACACCTTC.

The CDR3 reads CASSLYNQPQHF. CDR3 nucleotides: TGTGCCAGCAGCTTGTACAATCAGCCCCAGCATTTT. The chain uses TRBV5-6 and TRBJ1-5; D is ambiguous. The germline V gene encodes CDR1 SGHDT and CDR2 YYEEEE. V lost 1 base, J lost 3 bases, and 2 bases lay in between. The CDR3 spans 12 residues.

The V call is TRBV21-1, the J call TRBJ2-7; TRBD2, the D gene given by the table, was not confirmed from the DNA. TRBV21-1 is a pseudogene locus. CDR3 length: 15 residues. CDR3 in amino acids: CASSKVTRGRYEQYF. The CDR3 nucleotides are TGTGCCAGCAGCAAAGTAACGCGGGGCCGCTACGAGCAGTACTTC.

This clone was seen just once. The chain employs TRBV11-2 and TRBJ1-1; D is uncertain. CDR1 and CDR2 (germline): SGHAT, FQNNGV. Trimming stripped 3 bases from V and 1 base from J, with 9 bases between. This CDR3 comprises 14 residues. CDR3 in amino acids: CASSFGGPNTEAFF. CDR3 in DNA: TGTGCCAGCAGCTTCGGAGGGCCGAACACTGAAGCTTTCTTT.

This rearrangement joins TRBV5-1 to TRBJ2-1; D not resolved. The CDR3 runs 15 residues. The germline V gene has CDR1 SGHRS and CDR2 YFSETQ. V lost 0 bases and J 0 bases, leaving 7 bases between the germline ends. The DNA for the CDR3 is TGCGCCAGCAGCTTGGGGCTGAGCTCCTACAATGAGCAGTTCTTC. Encoded protein: CASSLGLSSYNEQFF.

The chain uses TRBV10-3 and TRBJ2-3; D tentatively reads TRBD1 or TRBD2 (6 bases each). V was pared by 4 bases and J by 0 bases, with 14 bases between. The CDR3 is 16 residues long. Germline values: CDR1 ENHRY, CDR2 SYGVKD. The DNA of the CDR3 is TGTGCCATCAGTGCGTCACCGGGGGCTAGCACAGATACGCAGTATTTT. It yields the protein CAISASPGASTDTQYF.

V is TRBV18 and J is TRBJ1-5; TRBD1 might be the D (6 bases). Germline CDR1 reads KGHSH; CDR2 reads LQKENI. V lost 3 bases to trimming and J lost 2 bases, with 11 bases between them. The CDR3 has 15 residues. CDR3 residues: CASSPSHRGNQPQHF. Written as DNA, the CDR3 is TGTGCCAGCTCACCGTCTCACAGGGGCAATCAGCCCCAGCATTTT.

This chain uses TRBV28 with TRBJ2-3; 7 bases fit TRBD2. With V trimmed by 2 bases and J by 3 bases, 11 bases remained unmatched. Germline CDR1 reads MDHEN; CDR2 reads SYDVKM. The CDR3 has 17 amino acids. The CDR3 DNA reads TGTGCCAGCAGTTTACCCCCGGGGCGCGGGAGAACAGATACGCAGTATTTT. This translates into CASSLPPGRGRTDTQYF.

The rearrangement links TRBV28 to TRBJ2-7; no firm D call. Germline V lookup: CDR1 MDHEN, CDR2 SYDVKM. Trimming left V 2 bases short and J 4 bases short, with 6 bases between. CDR3 length: 12 amino acids. CDR3 in DNA: TGTGCCAGCAGTTTAGACCTTTACGAGCAGTACTTC. Protein product: CASSLDLYEQYF. The entire variable domain, with the rest obtained from reference TRBV28 and TRBJ2-7, is as follows: DVKVTQSSRYLVKRTGEKVFLECVQDMDHENMFWYRQDPGLGLRLIYFSYDVKMKEKGDIPEGYSVSREKKERFSLILESASTNQTSMYLCASSLDLYEQYFGPGTRLTVT.

V usage is TRBV5-4 and J usage is TRBJ2-7, with TRBD1 matching 9 bases. Germline V CDR1 and CDR2: SGHNT, YYREEE (reference sequence). With V trimmed by 1 base and J by 4 bases, 3 bases remained unmatched. The CDR3 is 14 residues long. The CDR3 region has the DNA TGTGCCAGCAGCTTGACCGGGACAGGGTACGAGCAGTACTTC. Protein sequence: CASSLTGTGYEQYF.

The genes are TRBV9 and TRBJ1-4; D unclear. The V gene's germline CDR1 is SGDLS and CDR2 YYNGEE. Trimming pared 0 bases from V and 3 bases from J, leaving 9 bases between. CDR3 length: 15 residues. CDR3 loop: CASSVDDGANEKLFF. CDR3 nucleotide sequence: TGTGCCAGCAGCGTAGATGACGGGGCTAATGAAAAACTGTTTTTT. Filled out from reference TRBV9 and TRBJ1-4, the complete variable domain reads DSGVTQTPKHLITATGQRVTLRCSPRSGDLSVYWYQQSLDQGLQFLIQYYNGEERAKGNILERFSAQQFPDLHSELNLSSLELGDSALYFCASSVDDGANEKLFFGSGTQLSVL.

The chain is built from TRBV11-2 and TRBJ2-5; a possible D gene is TRBD2 (5 bases). The V and J ends lost 10 bases and 5 bases respectively, with 17 bases between them. Germline assignment: CDR1 SGHAT and CDR2 FQNNGV. The CDR3 sequence is 13 residues long. CDR3 nucleotide sequence: TGTGCCACCGAAGCTAGGCCTAGCGAGACCCAGTACTTC. Its translation is CATEARPSETQYF.

This clone was detected only a few times. The chain is built from TRBV2 and TRBJ2-1; possibly TRBD1 for D (6 bases). This CDR3 contains 15 residues. Trimming took 6 bases from V and 3 from J, leaving 15 bases between them. In germline, CDR1 is SNHLY, CDR2 FYNNEI. The DNA of the CDR3 is TGTGCCAGCAGGAGGGGGAGTGGGGGCTACAATGAGCAGTTCTTC. Its translation: CASRRGSGGYNEQFF. Full variable domain (missing parts from reference TRBV2 and TRBJ2-1): EPEVTQTPSHQVTQMGQEVILRCVPISNHLYFYWYRQILGQKVEFLVSFYNNEISEKSEIFDDQFSVERPDGSNFTLKIRSTKLEDSAMYFCASRRGSGGYNEQFFGPGTRLTVL.